The 18 T cell receptor beta chains below come from one sample, sequenced in a study of blood T cell repertoires in COVID-19. Repertoires were generated with immunoSEQ multiplex PCR, while TCRdb's copy carries only in-frame clones and drops some. This table holds 130,000 to 150,000 clones, approximately 85% found once. The source material was peripheral blood. The receptors were gathered from a woman aged 55-69 years with COVID-19, enrolled during active disease.

The chain couples TRBV30 to TRBJ1-3; a possible D gene is TRBD1 (6 bases). This CDR3 contains 15 residues. Trimming took 4 bases from V and 0 from J, leaving 13 bases between them. Germline assignment: CDR1 GTSNPN and CDR2 SVGIG (reference sequence). Here the CDR3 reads CAWNQGSHSGNTIYF. CDR3 coding DNA: TGTGCCTGGAATCAGGGGTCTCACTCTGGAAACACCATATATTTT.

V gene TRBV6-5 combines with J gene TRBJ2-3, with D perhaps TRBD2 (6 bases). The germline CDR1 and CDR2 sequences are MNHEY and SVGAGI. Trimming shortened V by 7 bases and J by 5 bases, and 10 bases separated the two germline ends. The CDR3 runs to 12 residues. The CDR3 region has the DNA TGTGCCAGCACCCAGACTAGAGATACGCAGTATTTT. It yields the protein CASTQTRDTQYF.

This chain joins TRBV11-2 and TRBJ1-2; possibly TRBD1 for D (6 bases). The CDR3 covers 14 residues. The V and J ends lost 0 bases and 4 bases respectively, with 9 bases between them. Germline CDR1 reads SGHAT; CDR2 reads FQNNGV. CDR3 region: CASSLDRTAYGYTF. CDR3 sequence (DNA): TGTGCCAGCAGCTTAGATCGGACAGCCTATGGCTACACCTTC. The complete variable domain, with remaining parts taken from reference TRBV11-2 and TRBJ1-2, reads EAGVAQSPRYKIIEKRQSVAFWCNPISGHATLYWYQQILGQGPKLLIQFQNNGVVDDSQLPKDRFSAERLKGVDSTLKIQPAKLEDSAVYLCASSLDRTAYGYTFGSGTRLTVV.

This clone has just one count. The chain links TRBV5-4 to TRBJ2-3, with 8 nucleotides matching TRBD2. Germline-derived CDR1 and CDR2 are SGHNT and YYREEE (reference sequence). V lost 4 bases and J lost 4; bases outside the gene matches: 5. This CDR3 comprises 14 residues. The CDR3 coding sequence is TGTGCCAGCAGCCCCGGGGGGGCCGCAGATACGCAGTATTTT. The encoded protein is CASSPGGAADTQYF.

CDR3 nucleotides: TGTGCCAGCAGCACACAGGGAGACACTGAAGCTTTCTTT. Protein: CASSTQGDTEAFF. This chain joins TRBV7-3 and TRBJ1-1; tentative D call: TRBD1 (6 bases). In germline, CDR1 is SGHTA, CDR2 FQGTGA. CDR3 size: 13 residues. V lost 5 bases, J lost 3 bases, and 10 bases lay in between.

V is TRBV5-1 and J is TRBJ2-3, with TRBD2 identical over 12 bases. The CDR3 is 17 amino acids. Germline V gene sequence: CDR1 SGHRS, CDR2 YFSETQ. V was pared by 4 bases and J by 7 bases, with 13 bases of the junction left unmatched. The CDR3 is CASSLASTSGGPNTQYF. In nucleotides, the CDR3 is TGCGCCAGCAGCCTCGCGAGCACTAGCGGGGGGCCAAATACGCAGTATTTT.

This sequence joins TRBV4-3 and TRBJ2-7; TRBD2 agrees at 7 bases. Trimming cost V 8 bases and J 2 bases; bases outside gene matches: 9. Germline assignment: CDR1 LGHNA and CDR2 YSLEER. The CDR3 has 14 amino acids. The chain's CDR3 is CASGQYGTTYEQYF. CDR3 nucleotide sequence: TGCGCCAGCGGGCAGTATGGGACTACCTACGAGCAGTACTTC.

V and J are TRBV6-1 and TRBJ1-2; 8 nucleotides match TRBD1. CDR1 and CDR2 from the germline V gene are MNHNS and SASEGT. Trimming took 2 bases from V and 3 from J; bases not matched to a gene: 5. The CDR3 loop spans 15 amino acids. In DNA form, the CDR3 reads TGTGCCAGCAGTGAAATTGACAGGGGAGACTATGGCTACACCTTC. It yields the protein CASSEIDRGDYGYTF.

The rearrangement links TRBV6-4 to TRBJ2-4; tentative D call: TRBD2 (5 bases). V was cut by 0 bases and J by 6 bases, with 12 bases left in between. The CDR3 runs to 15 residues. Germline-derived CDR1 and CDR2 are MRHNA and SNTAGT. The CDR3 loop is CASSDSKRDPNIQYF. CDR3 nucleotides: TGTGCCAGCAGTGACTCAAAGAGGGATCCAAACATTCAGTACTTC.

The J gene is TRBJ1-5, the V gene TRBV19, with D possibly TRBD1 on 6 matching bases. CDR3 size: 14 residues. Trimming stripped 6 bases from V and 1 base from J, with 10 bases between. Per the germline V gene, CDR1 is LNHDA and CDR2 is SQIVND (reference sequence). The CDR3 bases are TGTGCCAGTAGCATGGACAGAAGCAATCAGCCCCAGCATTTT. Its protein is CASSMDRSNQPQHF.

The chain joins TRBV15 to TRBJ2-7; 8 positions match TRBD2. V shed 9 bases, J shed 0 bases, and the junction held 4 bases outside the gene matches. This CDR3 is 13 amino acids long. The germline V gene has CDR1 LNHNV and CDR2 YYDKDF (reference sequence). The chain's CDR3 is CATGLAYSYEQYF. DNA of the CDR3: TGTGCCACAGGACTAGCTTACTCCTACGAGCAGTACTTC.

The J gene is TRBJ2-3, the V gene TRBV7-3; D perhaps matches TRBD2 (6 bases). The germline gives CDR1 SGHTA, CDR2 FQGTGA. This CDR3 region has 15 residues. Between the trimmed V and J ends, which lost 1 base and 5 bases, there was a span of 13 bases. This CDR3 is CASSLIADYRDTQYF. The CDR3, as DNA: TGTGCCAGCAGCTTAATAGCGGACTACCGAGATACGCAGTATTTT.

This sequence joins TRBV6-6 and TRBJ1-2; D is perhaps TRBD1 (5 bases). V lost 2 bases, J lost 12 bases, and 16 bases lay in between. Per the germline V gene, CDR1 is MNHNY and CDR2 is SVGAGI (reference sequence). The CDR3 is made up of 13 amino acids. The CDR3 DNA reads TGTGCCAGCAGTTACCTCCGGACATCCAGAGACACCTTC. It is translated as CASSYLRTSRDTF.

Here the CDR3 reads CASSLVAGGTDTQYF. The CDR3 DNA reads as TGTGCCAGCAGCTTAGTAGCGGGGGGGACCGATACGCAGTATTTT. The chain is built from TRBV7-9 and TRBJ2-3; 11 bases are a match to TRBD2. The J segment lost 6 bases and the V segment lost 1 base, leaving 3 bases of the junction unmatched. The germline gives CDR1 SEHNR, CDR2 FQNEAQ (reference sequence). The CDR3 is 15 amino acids.

V is TRBV29-1 and J is TRBJ1-6; D is uncertain. The CDR3 has 13 amino acids. V shed 5 bases and J shed 4 bases, with 9 bases lying between them. CDR1 SQVTM and CDR2 ANQGSEA come from the germline V gene. In DNA, the CDR3 is TGCAGCGTTCGGGTGGATTATAATTCACCCCTCCACTTT. Its translation is CSVRVDYNSPLHF.

The CDR3 here is CATEYYGYTF. Written as DNA, the CDR3 is TGTGCCACCGAGTACTATGGCTACACCTTC. The V gene is TRBV6-5, the J gene TRBJ1-2; D ambiguous. CDR1 is MNHEY, CDR2 SVGAGI, per germline. This CDR3 has 10 residues. V lost 10 bases and J lost 3, with 6 bases in between.

This clone was observed a few times. The chain employs TRBV19 and TRBJ1-5, with TRBD1 matching over 8 bases. The CDR3 is made up of 15 amino acids. Germline trimming cut 5 bases from V and 8 bases from J; bases unmatched to any gene: 11. The germline CDR1 and CDR2 sequences are LNHDA and SQIVND (reference sequence). This chain's CDR3 is CASSWVAGGREPQHF. The CDR3 region has the DNA TGTGCCAGTAGTTGGGTGGCAGGGGGCAGGGAGCCCCAGCATTTT.

V and J are TRBV27 and TRBJ1-5, with no clear D. V gave up 8 bases and J gave up 0 bases, with 5 bases separating them. CDR1 is MNHEY and CDR2 is SMNVEV in the germline V gene (reference sequence). The CDR3 runs 12 residues. For the CDR3, the DNA is TGTGCCAGCGGGCGTAGCAATCAGCCCCAGCATTTT. This sequence encodes CASGRSNQPQHF.